The present entry profiles one T cell receptor beta chain with its context. These data are taken from a study of identifying expanded T cells in peripheral blood. The CDR3 runs 15 residues. Germline V gives CDR1 SGDLS, CDR2 YYNGEE. The V and J ends lost 3 bases and 0 bases respectively, with 10 bases between them. The assay was immunoSEQ multiplex PCR, and TCRdb's table has in-frame clones only and misses some. Here the sample spans around 100,000 clones, 88% being singletons. The chain links TRBV9 to TRBJ2-1; a weak D match, TRBD2 (6 bases). Sequenced material: blood. The clonotype was recovered from a person aged 18-69 years in good health. CDR3 in amino acids: CASSEEGSSYNEQFF. The DNA for the CDR3 is TGTGCCAGCAGCGAGGAGGGGAGCTCCTACAATGAGCAGTTCTTC.